These 30 T cell receptor beta chains were all obtained from the same sample, sequenced in a study of OX40 agonist ivuxolimab in advanced cancers. Profiling relied on immunoSEQ multiplex PCR, and the TCRdb table lists in-frame clones only, not all of them. The sample comprises fewer than 50,000 clones, 92% of which are singletons, and less than 9.5% rests with the top ten. This specimen consisted of CD4+ or CD8+ T cells sorted from blood, obtained in a trial of the OX40 agonist ivuxolimab. The receptors here all came from an adult with an advanced solid tumor such as melanoma, head and neck, liver or kidney cancer.

V and J are TRBV19 and TRBJ2-3, with D unclear. Trimming pared 6 bases from V and 2 bases from J, leaving 15 bases between. The CDR3 is 15 amino acids. Germline loops: CDR1 LNHDA, CDR2 SQIVND (reference sequence). The CDR3 DNA sequence: TGTGCCAGTAGGGCACACATCCTGTCCACAGATACGCAGTATTTT. Translated, it gives CASRAHILSTDTQYF. Combining the CDR3 with reference TRBV19 and TRBJ2-3 gives the whole variable domain DGGITQSPKYLFRKEGQNVTLSCEQNLNHDAMYWYRQDPGQGLRLIYYSQIVNDFQKGDIAEGYSVSREKKESFPLTVTSAQKNPTAFYLCASRAHILSTDTQYFGPGTRLTVL.

In its sample, this clone was seen once. CDR3 protein: CSVDGPEAFF. For the CDR3, the DNA is TGCAGCGTTGATGGCCCTGAAGCTTTCTTT. The chain joins TRBV29-1 to TRBJ1-1; D call uncertain. CDR1 is SQVTM, CDR2 ANQGSEA, per germline. V lost 3 bases to trimming and J lost 6 bases, with 5 bases between them. The CDR3 consists of 10 residues.

This chain links TRBV7-2 with TRBJ2-1, with 8 bases matching TRBD1. The germline V gene encodes CDR1 SGHTA and CDR2 FQGNSA. The J segment lost 0 bases and the V segment lost 6 bases, leaving 4 bases of the junction unmatched. The CDR3 runs to 15 residues. CDR3 in amino acids: CASRVTGGSYNEQFF. DNA for the CDR3: TGTGCCAGCAGGGTCACAGGGGGCTCCTACAATGAGCAGTTCTTC.

The chain joins TRBV6-6 to TRBJ2-7; D possibly corresponds to TRBD1 (5 bases). The length of the CDR3 is 14 residues. Germline CDR1 reads MNHNY; CDR2 reads SVGAGI (reference sequence). The V end lost 4 bases, the J end lost 4 bases, and 14 bases lay between the germline ends. CDR3 DNA: TGTGCCAGCAGTTCTCCGACGGACAAATACGAGCAGTACGTC. Translation: CASSSPTDKYEQYV.

The chain joins TRBV7-9 to TRBJ2-3, with 12 bases aligning to TRBD2. V trimming: 5 bases; J trimming: 2 bases; junction bases outside the gene matches: 8. Germline CDR1 reads SEHNR; CDR2 reads FQNEAQ (reference sequence). The CDR3 is 17 amino acids. The DNA of the CDR3 is TGTGCCAGCAGCCCCGGACTAGCGGGGCTTCTCACAGATACGCAGTATTTT. Translated: CASSPGLAGLLTDTQYF.

This chain joins TRBV4-1 and TRBJ1-5; maybe TRBD1 (5 bases). The CDR3 loop spans 14 amino acids. Germline CDR1 is MGHRA and CDR2 is YSYEKL. V was trimmed by 4 bases and J by 4 bases, leaving 11 bases between them. DNA for the CDR3: TGCGCCAGCAGCCCGGGACTGACGAATCAGCCCCAGCATTTT. It specifies CASSPGLTNQPQHF.

A few counts support this clone. The genes are TRBV7-6 and TRBJ1-1; maybe TRBD1 (6 bases). Germline values: CDR1 SGHVS, CDR2 FNYEAQ. The CDR3 is made up of 14 amino acids. V shed 1 base and J shed 7 bases, with 13 bases lying between them. The CDR3 is CASSLELEDSEAFF. The CDR3, as DNA: TGTGCCAGCAGCTTAGAATTAGAGGACAGTGAAGCTTTCTTT.

This chain joins TRBV6-5 and TRBJ2-1; D is uncertain. Germline V CDR1 and CDR2: MNHEY, SVGAGI. CDR3 length equals 15 residues. The ends were cut back, 3 bases at V and 4 bases at J, with 13 bases in the middle. CDR3 DNA: TGTGCCAGCAGTTATATCCCCGCCTATTACAATGAGCAGTTCTTC. Residues: CASSYIPAYYNEQFF.

The rearrangement uses TRBV7-2 and TRBJ2-1, with 10 positions matching TRBD2. The junction had 7 bases not matched to a gene; V was cut back by 4 bases and J by 7 bases. The germline gives CDR1 SGHTA, CDR2 FQGNSA. This CDR3 comprises 15 residues. CDR3 DNA: TGTGCCAGCAGCTCTCCTAGCGGGGGAGGGAATGAGCAGTTCTTC. This codes for CASSSPSGGGNEQFF.

The sample holds one count of this clone. The gene calls are TRBV5-5 and TRBJ2-3; D uncertain. CDR3 length: 11 amino acids. CDR1 SGHKS and CDR2 YYEKEE come from the germline V gene (reference sequence). V was pared by 4 bases and J by 5 bases, with 5 bases between. The CDR3 sequence: CASSDLDTQYF. Here the CDR3 DNA reads TGTGCCAGCAGCGATTTAGATACGCAGTATTTT.

The chain has TRBV28 and TRBJ1-5; D possibly corresponds to TRBD1 (6 bases). This CDR3 region has 14 residues. CDR1 MDHEN and CDR2 SYDVKM come from the germline V gene. V lost 3 bases and J lost 7, with 13 bases in between. As DNA, the CDR3 is TGTGCCAGCAGTTTGTGGGCAGGGGACCAGCCCCAGCATTTT. Its protein product is CASSLWAGDQPQHF.

V and J are TRBV13 and TRBJ2-7; 8 bases fit TRBD2. CDR1 and CDR2 from the germline V gene are PRHDT and FYEKMQ (reference sequence). The V gene end was trimmed by 4 bases and the J gene end by 6 bases; junction bases not matched to a gene: 11. This CDR3 region has 15 residues. The DNA for the CDR3 is TGTGCCAGCAGCTCGGCGGGACTAGGTCTCGCCGAGCAGTACTTC. This sequence encodes CASSSAGLGLAEQYF.

The genes are TRBV7-9 and TRBJ1-2; TRBD1 agrees at 9 bases. Germline assignment: CDR1 SEHNR and CDR2 FQNEAQ (reference sequence). This CDR3 comprises 13 residues. The V segment lost 5 bases and the J segment 6 bases; nucleotides outside the gene matches: 4. CDR3 DNA: TGTGCCAGCAGCGGTACAGGGGGCAATGGCTACACCTTC. Residues: CASSGTGGNGYTF.

The chain employs TRBV6-1 and TRBJ1-2; D might be TRBD1 (5 bases). Germline CDR1 is MNHNS and CDR2 is SASEGT. This CDR3 has 14 residues. Trimming removed 7 bases at V and 8 bases at J, with 20 bases between. CDR3 nucleotide sequence: TGTGCCAGCACCCCCGGAACGGGGACGAGAGGCTACACCTTC. This gives the protein CASTPGTGTRGYTF.

This chain uses TRBV14 with TRBJ1-4; 7 bases line up with TRBD1. The CDR3 is 16 residues long. From germline, CDR1 is SGHDN and CDR2 FVKESK. V lost 5 bases to trimming and J lost 3 bases; unmatched junction nucleotides: 9. The CDR3 DNA reads as TGTGCCAGCAGCACCGGACAGGACAACCCTAATGAAAAACTGTTTTTT. Its protein product is CASSTGQDNPNEKLFF.

This chain uses TRBV5-8 with TRBJ2-2; 9 bases fit TRBD2. Losses at the gene ends were 4 bases for V and 3 bases for J; bases not matched to a gene: 10. In germline, CDR1 is SGHTS, CDR2 YDEGEE. The CDR3 has 17 amino acids. This CDR3 is CASSAGAGGPYTGELFF. The CDR3, as DNA: TGTGCCAGCAGCGCGGGGGCGGGAGGGCCCTACACCGGGGAGCTGTTTTTT.

V and J are TRBV18 and TRBJ2-7, with 12 bases identical to TRBD2. Germline V gene lookup returns CDR1 KGHSH and CDR2 LQKENI. V trimming: 6 bases; J trimming: 6 bases; junction bases outside the gene matches: 6. This CDR3 has 14 residues. CDR3 residues: CASSSTSGRAEQYF. DNA of the CDR3: TGTGCCAGCTCGTCGACTAGCGGGAGAGCCGAGCAGTACTTC.

This sequence joins TRBV7-9 and TRBJ2-7; possible D gene TRBD1, 5 bases. The CDR3 runs 12 residues. The germline V gene encodes CDR1 SEHNR and CDR2 FQNEAQ (reference sequence). Trimming cost V 4 bases and J 3 bases, with 7 bases left between them. In nucleotides, the CDR3 is TGTGCCAGCAGCTATACAGGCTACGAGCAGTACGTC. The encoded protein is CASSYTGYEQYV.

The rearrangement joins TRBV6-6 to TRBJ1-5, with D possibly TRBD1 on 5 matching bases. Germline CDR1 and CDR2: MNHNY and SVGAGI (reference sequence). Trimming left V 5 bases short and J 1 base short, with 9 bases between. CDR3 size: 14 residues. CDR3 region: CASSGTGSNQPQHF. The CDR3 DNA follows: TGTGCCAGCAGTGGGACGGGGAGCAATCAGCCCCAGCATTTT.

J is TRBJ2-1 and V is TRBV4-1; 9 bases are a match to TRBD2. The germline gives CDR1 MGHRA, CDR2 YSYEKL. V lost 8 bases and J lost 2; bases outside the gene matches: 10. The CDR3 length is 16 residues. CDR3 residues: CASRDTSGRPYNEQFF. CDR3 DNA: TGCGCCAGCCGGGATACTAGCGGGCGACCCTACAATGAGCAGTTCTTC.

The chain recombines TRBV14 with TRBJ2-7; 7 positions match TRBD1. Germline V gene lookup returns CDR1 SGHDN and CDR2 FVKESK. V lost 0 bases to trimming and J lost 7 bases; unmatched junction nucleotides: 3. CDR3 size: 13 residues. The CDR3 spells CASSQEDRREQYV. The DNA of the CDR3 is TGTGCCAGCAGCCAAGAGGACAGGCGTGAGCAGTACGTC.

The J gene is TRBJ2-5, the V gene TRBV6-6, with a tentative D call TRBD1 (6 bases). Germline V CDR1 and CDR2: MNHNY, SVGAGI (reference sequence). The germline V and J ends were trimmed by 6 bases and 2 bases, with 10 bases remaining between them. There are 13 residues in the CDR3. The CDR3 protein is CASSRQVQETQYF. In nucleotides, the CDR3 is TGTGCCAGCAGCCGACAGGTACAAGAGACCCAGTACTTC.

The chain employs TRBV28 and TRBJ1-2; D remains unclear. This CDR3 is 15 amino acids long. Germline V gene sequence: CDR1 MDHEN, CDR2 SYDVKM. Trimming removed 5 bases from V and 4 bases from J, with 17 bases in between. Here the CDR3 reads CASSPRAGILYGYTF. DNA of the CDR3: TGTGCCAGCAGTCCTCGGGCCGGAATCCTCTATGGCTACACCTTC.

The chain has TRBV4-1 and TRBJ2-7; D gene unclear. The CDR3 has 16 amino acids. Deletions cut 2 bases from V and 5 bases from J, with 19 bases between. Germline CDR1 reads MGHRA; CDR2 reads YSYEKL. This CDR3 is CASSQFSTQPGHEQYF. CDR3 sequence (DNA): TGCGCCAGCAGCCAATTCTCGACCCAACCGGGCCACGAGCAGTACTTC.

This clone appeared a single time. This sequence joins TRBV27 and TRBJ2-2; D is perhaps TRBD1 (6 bases). Germline-derived CDR1 and CDR2 are MNHEY and SMNVEV (reference sequence). The CDR3 extends over 15 amino acids. The V end lost 4 bases, the J end lost 2 bases, and 11 bases lay between the germline ends. This chain's CDR3 is CASSYGTLNTGELFF. The CDR3 DNA reads TGTGCCAGCAGTTATGGGACACTTAACACCGGGGAGCTGTTTTTT.

The chain recombines TRBV29-1 with TRBJ2-1; 9 nucleotides agree with TRBD1. Germline lookup yields CDR1 SQVTM and CDR2 ANQGSEA. V trimming: 2 bases; J trimming: 4 bases; junction bases outside the gene matches: 9. The CDR3 runs 16 residues. In DNA form, the CDR3 reads TGCAGCGTTGAACTTCGGGACAGGGCATCGTACAATGAGCAGTTCTTC. Translating it yields CSVELRDRASYNEQFF.

The V and J genes are TRBV11-2 and TRBJ2-1; tentatively, D is TRBD1 (6 bases). V was trimmed by 3 bases and J by 10 bases, leaving 7 bases between them. The CDR3 has 11 residues. Germline V lookup: CDR1 SGHAT, CDR2 FQNNGV. CDR3 bases: TGTGCCAGCAGCTTTGGGACAGAGCAGTTCTTC. Protein sequence: CASSFGTEQFF. The entire variable domain, with the rest obtained from reference TRBV11-2 and TRBJ2-1, is as follows: EAGVAQSPRYKIIEKRQSVAFWCNPISGHATLYWYQQILGQGPKLLIQFQNNGVVDDSQLPKDRFSAERLKGVDSTLKIQPAKLEDSAVYLCASSFGTEQFFGPGTRLTVL.

This rearrangement joins TRBV2 to TRBJ2-1, with no clear D. This CDR3 is built from 14 residues. CDR1 is SNHLY, CDR2 FYNNEI, per germline. V was trimmed by 7 bases and J by 7 bases, leaving 17 bases between them. The DNA for the CDR3 is TGTGCCAGCACCTCGCCCTCAGCGAGGAATGAGCAGTTCTTC. Residues: CASTSPSARNEQFF.

The chain links TRBV7-9 to TRBJ1-5; maybe TRBD1 (6 bases). V lost 2 bases and J 6 bases, leaving 11 bases between the germline ends. This CDR3 comprises 14 residues. Germline assignment: CDR1 SEHNR and CDR2 FQNEAQ (reference sequence). CDR3 DNA: TGTGCCAGCAGCTTATCACAGGGCGGTCAGCCCCAGCATTTT. This sequence encodes CASSLSQGGQPQHF. Complete variable domain (other parts from reference TRBV7-9 and TRBJ1-5): DTGVSQNPRHKITKRGQNVTFRCDPISEHNRLYWYRQTLGQGPEFLTYFQNEAQLEKSRLLSDRFSAERPKGSFSTLEIQRTEQGDSAMYLCASSLSQGGQPQHFGDGTRLSIL.

The chain carries TRBV7-2 and TRBJ2-1, with D possibly matching TRBD1 (5 bases). Germline CDR1 is SGHTA and CDR2 is FQGNSA. The CDR3 extends over 12 amino acids. V gave up 5 bases and J gave up 8 bases, with 10 bases separating them. CDR3 sequence (DNA): TGTGCCAGCAGCCATCCCAGGGATGAGCAGTTCTTC. It encodes CASSHPRDEQFF.